A selection of T cell receptor beta chains follows, all from one sample in a study of tumor and adjacent non-tumor tissue in lung cancer. Via MiXCR, TCRdb re-called the multiplex PCR reads, giving one row per CDR3 protein. This sample has tens of thousands of distinct CDR3 sequences, with 55% to 70% found just once. The sequenced sample was lung tumor tissue. The receptors here all came from a man between 50 and 59 years old with non-small cell lung cancer. CDR3s include the opening cysteine and the closing phenylalanine or tryptophan. D genes are given only for firm matches. Only part of the rows carry a size: once, few, many, or a class if the clone is expanded.

TRBJ2-3 | many | TRBV28 | TRBD2 | TGTGCCAGCAGCTCCCCAGCGGGAGGCACAGATACGCAGTATTTT | CASSSPAGGTDTQYF
TRBJ2-1 | many | TRBV12-3/TRBV12-4 | . | TGTGCCAGCAGTTTAGCGCTCGCTAGTGAGCAGTTCTTC | CASSLALASEQFF
TRBJ2-2 | . | TRBV2 | . | TGTGCCAGCAGACACAGGGATACCGGGGAGCTGTTTTTT | CASRHRDTGELFF
TRBJ2-2 | . | TRBV6-1 | . | TGTGCCAGCAGTGCCCGGGGGCAGGGATCCGACACCGGGGAGCTGTCTTTT | CASSARGQGSDTGELSF
TRBJ2-3 | . | TRBV5-1 | TRBD2 | TGCGCCAGCAGCTCAGGACTAGCGGGAGGGCCTGGAGATACGCAGTATTTT | CASSSGLAGGPGDTQYF
TRBJ2-7 | . | TRBV6-6 | . | TGTGCCAGCAGTGGATGTCTCTTGGGTGAGCAGTACTTC | CASSGCLLGEQYF
TRBJ2-4 | few | TRBV9 | . | TGTGCCAGCAGCCCCTCCGGCGGGGGCGACGTAGCCAAAAACATTCAGTACTTC | CASSPSGGGDVAKNIQYF
TRBJ2-5 | . | TRBV20-1 | TRBD2 | TGCAGTGCTAGTAGCCCTGGCGGGAGTGAGACCAAGTACTTC | CSASSPGGSETKYF
TRBJ2-1 | many | TRBV6-1 | TRBD1 | TGTGCCAGCAGGAAGGACAGGGGCTCCTACAATGAGCAGTTCTTC | CASRKDRGSYNEQFF
TRBJ2-3 | few | TRBV4-2 | . | TGTGCCAGCAGCCAACTTACAGGGGCCGGGGGGAATTTT | CASSQLTGAGGNF
TRBJ1-2 | . | TRBV30 | TRBD1 | TGTGCCTGGAGTGTGACAGGGAATGCCTACACCTTC | CAWSVTGNAYTF
TRBJ2-1 | . | TRBV11-3 | TRBD2 | TGTGCCAGCAGTAACGCCAGCGGGGCACAGTACGATGAGCAGTTCTTC | CASSNASGAQYDEQFF
TRBJ2-1 | . | TRBV12-3/TRBV12-4 | TRBD2 | TGTGTCATAAGACTAGCGGCTACAGCCTTCAATGAGGAGTTCTTC | CVIRLAATAFNEEFF
TRBJ2-3 | many | TRBV20-1 | . | TGCAGTGCTGGGGTGGGCACAGATACGCAGTATTTT | CSAGVGTDTQYF
TRBJ2-3 | many | TRBV20-1 | TRBD2 | TGCAGTGCTAGAGGCCAGACTAGCCCGGTGGGACGTACGCAGTATTTT | CSARGQTSPVGRTQYF
TRBJ2-1 | . | TRBV11-3 | . | TGTGCCAGCAACCTAGTGGTCCAGGCTGTCAATAAGCAGTTCTTC | CASNLVVQAVNKQFF
TRBJ2-3 | . | TRBV12-3/TRBV12-4 | TRBD2 | TGTGCCAGCACCGCGGGGGGGCCCCCAGATACGCAGTATTTT | CASTAGGPPDTQYF
TRBJ2-5 | many | TRBV10-2 | . | TGCGCCAGCAGTGAGTTTCCCAGAGAGAAAGAGACCCAGTACTTC | CASSEFPREKETQYF
TRBJ2-7 | . | TRBV28 | . | TGTGCCAGCAGTTTGAGGGGCTCCCTCTCCTACGAGCAGTACTTC | CASSLRGSLSYEQYF
TRBJ2-5 | many | TRBV5-8 | . | TGTGCCAGCAGCTACCAAGAGACCCAGTACTTC | CASSYQETQYF